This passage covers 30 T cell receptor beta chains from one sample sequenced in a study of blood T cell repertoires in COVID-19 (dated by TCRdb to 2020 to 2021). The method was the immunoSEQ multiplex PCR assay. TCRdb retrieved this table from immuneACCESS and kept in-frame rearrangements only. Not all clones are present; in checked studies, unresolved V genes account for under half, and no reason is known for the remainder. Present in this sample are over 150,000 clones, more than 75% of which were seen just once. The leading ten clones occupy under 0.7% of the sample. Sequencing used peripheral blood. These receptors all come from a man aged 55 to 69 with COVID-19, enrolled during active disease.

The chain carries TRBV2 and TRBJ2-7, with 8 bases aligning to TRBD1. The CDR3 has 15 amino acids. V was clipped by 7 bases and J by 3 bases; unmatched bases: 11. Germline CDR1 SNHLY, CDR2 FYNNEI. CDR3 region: CASNSPGQVVYEQYF. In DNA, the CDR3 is TGTGCCAGCAACTCGCCGGGACAGGTGGTCTACGAGCAGTACTTC.

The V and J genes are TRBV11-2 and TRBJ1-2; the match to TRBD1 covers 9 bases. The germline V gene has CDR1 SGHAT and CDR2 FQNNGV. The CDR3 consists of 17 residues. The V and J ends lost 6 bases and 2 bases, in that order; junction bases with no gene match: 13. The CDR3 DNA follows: TGTGCCAGCAGTCCACAGGGGGCGACAGGATACAACTATGGCTACACCTTC. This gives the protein CASSPQGATGYNYGYTF.

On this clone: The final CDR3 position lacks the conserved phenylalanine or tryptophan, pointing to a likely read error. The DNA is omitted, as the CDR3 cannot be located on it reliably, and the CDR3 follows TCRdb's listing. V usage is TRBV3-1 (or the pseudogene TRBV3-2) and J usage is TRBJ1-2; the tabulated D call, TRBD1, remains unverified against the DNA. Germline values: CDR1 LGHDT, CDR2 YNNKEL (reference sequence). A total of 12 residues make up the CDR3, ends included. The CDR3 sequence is CASSQLDSLVRL.

The CDR3, as DNA: TGTGCCAGCAGCTTGCTACAGGGGAAGACTGGAAACACCATATATTTT. Translation: CASSLLQGKTGNTIYF. This chain links TRBV7-2 with TRBJ1-3; 7 positions match TRBD1. The CDR3 consists of 16 residues. The trim removed 3 bases at V and 2 bases at J, leaving 7 bases unmatched. CDR1 is SGHTA, CDR2 FQGNSA, per germline.

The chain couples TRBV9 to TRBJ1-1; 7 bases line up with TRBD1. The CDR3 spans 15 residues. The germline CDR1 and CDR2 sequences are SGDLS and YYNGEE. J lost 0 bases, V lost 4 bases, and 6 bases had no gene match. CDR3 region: CASSPQTGLNTEAFF. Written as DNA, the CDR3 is TGTGCCAGCAGCCCCCAGACAGGGCTGAACACTGAAGCTTTCTTT.

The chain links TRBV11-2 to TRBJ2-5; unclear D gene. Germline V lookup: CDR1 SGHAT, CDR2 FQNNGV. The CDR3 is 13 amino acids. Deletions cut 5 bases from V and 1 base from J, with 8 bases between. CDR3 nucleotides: TGTGCCAGCAGCCCACACCCCCAAGAGACCCAGTACTTC. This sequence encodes CASSPHPQETQYF.

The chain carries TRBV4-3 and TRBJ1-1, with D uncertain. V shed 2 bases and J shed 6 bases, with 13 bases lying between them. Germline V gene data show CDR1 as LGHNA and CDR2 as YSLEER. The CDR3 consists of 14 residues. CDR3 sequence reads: CASSQSADRAEAFF. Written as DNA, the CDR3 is TGCGCCAGCAGCCAATCTGCGGATCGAGCTGAAGCTTTCTTT.

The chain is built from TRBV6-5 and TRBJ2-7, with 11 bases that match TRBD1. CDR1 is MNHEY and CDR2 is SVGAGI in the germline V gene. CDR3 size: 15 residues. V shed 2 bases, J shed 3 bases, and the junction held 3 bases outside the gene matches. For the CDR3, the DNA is TGTGCCAGCAGTTACGGACAGGGGGCTTACTACGAGCAGTACTTC. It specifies CASSYGQGAYYEQYF.

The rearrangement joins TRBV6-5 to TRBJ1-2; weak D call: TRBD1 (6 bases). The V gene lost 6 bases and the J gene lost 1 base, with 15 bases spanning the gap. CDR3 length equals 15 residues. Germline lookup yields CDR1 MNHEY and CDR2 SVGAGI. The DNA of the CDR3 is TGTGCCAGCAGACCCCCAGGACAGAATAACTATGGCTACACCTTC. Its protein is CASRPPGQNNYGYTF.

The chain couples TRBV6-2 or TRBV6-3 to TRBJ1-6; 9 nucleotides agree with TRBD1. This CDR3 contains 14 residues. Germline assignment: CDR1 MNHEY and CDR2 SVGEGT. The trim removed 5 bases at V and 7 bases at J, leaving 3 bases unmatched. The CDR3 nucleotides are TGTGCCAGCAGTCGGGACAGGGTGAATTCACCCCTCCACTTT. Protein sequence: CASSRDRVNSPLHF.

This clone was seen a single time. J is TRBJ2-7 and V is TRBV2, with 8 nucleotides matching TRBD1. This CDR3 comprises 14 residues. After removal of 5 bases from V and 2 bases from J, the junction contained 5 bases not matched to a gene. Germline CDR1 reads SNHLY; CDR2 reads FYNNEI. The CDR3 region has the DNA TGTGCCAGCAGTACCGGGACAGGTCCCTACGAGCAGTACTTC. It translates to CASSTGTGPYEQYF.

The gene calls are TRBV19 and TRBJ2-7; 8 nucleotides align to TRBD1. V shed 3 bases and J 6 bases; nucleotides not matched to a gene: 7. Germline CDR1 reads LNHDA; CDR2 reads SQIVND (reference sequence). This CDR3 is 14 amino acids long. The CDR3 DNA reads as TGTGCCAGTAGTATGGCCCCGACAGGGGCCGAGCAGTACTTC. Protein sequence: CASSMAPTGAEQYF.

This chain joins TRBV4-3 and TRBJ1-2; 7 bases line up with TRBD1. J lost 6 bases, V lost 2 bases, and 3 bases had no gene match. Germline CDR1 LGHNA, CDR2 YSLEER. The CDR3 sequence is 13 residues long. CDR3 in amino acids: CASSQRTGDGYTF. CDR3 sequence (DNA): TGCGCCAGCAGCCAACGGACAGGCGATGGCTACACCTTC.

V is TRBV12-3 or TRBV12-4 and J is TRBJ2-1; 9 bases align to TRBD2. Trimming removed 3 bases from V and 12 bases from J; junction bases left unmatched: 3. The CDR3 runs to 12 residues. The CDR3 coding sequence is TGTGCCAGCAGTTTCCTGACTAGCGGGCAGTTCTTC. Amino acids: CASSFLTSGQFF.

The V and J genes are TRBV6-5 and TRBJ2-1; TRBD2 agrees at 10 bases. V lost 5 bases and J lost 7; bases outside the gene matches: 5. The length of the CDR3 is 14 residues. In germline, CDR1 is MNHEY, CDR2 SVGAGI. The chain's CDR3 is CASSPGLARNEQFF. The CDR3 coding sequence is TGTGCCAGCAGTCCGGGACTAGCGAGGAATGAGCAGTTCTTC.

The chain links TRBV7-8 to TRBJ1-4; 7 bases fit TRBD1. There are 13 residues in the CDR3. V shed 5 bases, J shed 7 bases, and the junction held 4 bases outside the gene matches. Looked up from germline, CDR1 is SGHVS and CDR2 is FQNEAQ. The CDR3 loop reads CASSRGTVEKLFF. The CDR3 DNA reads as TGTGCCAGCAGCAGAGGGACAGTTGAAAAACTGTTTTTT.

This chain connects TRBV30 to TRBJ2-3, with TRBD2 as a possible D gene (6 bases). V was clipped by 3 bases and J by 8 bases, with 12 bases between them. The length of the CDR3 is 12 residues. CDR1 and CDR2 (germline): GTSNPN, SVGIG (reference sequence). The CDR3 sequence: CAWSVLEGTQYF. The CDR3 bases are TGTGCCTGGAGCGTATTGGAGGGTACGCAGTATTTT.

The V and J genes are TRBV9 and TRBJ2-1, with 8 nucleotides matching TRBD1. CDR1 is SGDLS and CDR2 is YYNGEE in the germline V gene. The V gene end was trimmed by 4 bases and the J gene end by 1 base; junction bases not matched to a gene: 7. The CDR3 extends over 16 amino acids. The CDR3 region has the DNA TGTGCCAGCAGCTCCCATGGGACAGGTTCCTACAATGAGCAGTTCTTC. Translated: CASSSHGTGSYNEQFF.

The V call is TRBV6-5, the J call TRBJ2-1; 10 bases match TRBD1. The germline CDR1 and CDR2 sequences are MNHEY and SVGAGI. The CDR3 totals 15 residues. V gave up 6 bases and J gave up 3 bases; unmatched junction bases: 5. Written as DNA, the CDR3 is TGTGCCAGCAGGATCGGGACAGGGGTCTACAATGAGCAGTTCTTC. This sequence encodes CASRIGTGVYNEQFF.

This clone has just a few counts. The CDR3: CASSLRGQGSGYTF. DNA of the CDR3: TGTGCCAGCAGCTTAAGGGGACAGGGGTCTGGCTACACCTTC. The rearrangement uses TRBV7-3 and TRBJ1-2; 10 bases fit TRBD1. J lost 7 bases, V lost 1 base, and 3 bases had no gene match. In germline, CDR1 is SGHTA, CDR2 FQGTGA. CDR3 length equals 14 residues.

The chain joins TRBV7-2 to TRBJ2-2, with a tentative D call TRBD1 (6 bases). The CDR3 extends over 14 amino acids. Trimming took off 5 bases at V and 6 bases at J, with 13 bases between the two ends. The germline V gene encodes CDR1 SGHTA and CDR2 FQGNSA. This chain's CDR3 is CASSRRQAPGELFF. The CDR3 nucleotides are TGTGCCAGCAGCCGGAGACAGGCCCCCGGGGAGCTGTTTTTT.

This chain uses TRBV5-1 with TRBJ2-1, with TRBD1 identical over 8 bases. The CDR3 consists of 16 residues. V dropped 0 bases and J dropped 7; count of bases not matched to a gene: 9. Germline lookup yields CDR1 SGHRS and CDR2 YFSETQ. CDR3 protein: CASSLGAGGHGNEQFF. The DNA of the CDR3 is TGCGCCAGCAGCTTGGGCGCAGGGGGCCATGGAAATGAGCAGTTCTTC.

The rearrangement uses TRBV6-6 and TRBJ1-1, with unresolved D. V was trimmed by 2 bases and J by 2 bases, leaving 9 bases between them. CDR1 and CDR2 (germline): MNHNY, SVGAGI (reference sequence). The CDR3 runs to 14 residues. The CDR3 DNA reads TGTGCCAGCAGTTACGGCACCGCCAACACTGAAGCTTTCTTT. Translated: CASSYGTANTEAFF.

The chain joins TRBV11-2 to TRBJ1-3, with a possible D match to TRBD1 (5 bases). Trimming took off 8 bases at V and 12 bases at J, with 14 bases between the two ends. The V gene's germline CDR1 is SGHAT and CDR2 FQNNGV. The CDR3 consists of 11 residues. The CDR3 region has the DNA TGTGCCAGCCAAAGGGGAATCCACATATATTTT. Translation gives CASQRGIHIYF.

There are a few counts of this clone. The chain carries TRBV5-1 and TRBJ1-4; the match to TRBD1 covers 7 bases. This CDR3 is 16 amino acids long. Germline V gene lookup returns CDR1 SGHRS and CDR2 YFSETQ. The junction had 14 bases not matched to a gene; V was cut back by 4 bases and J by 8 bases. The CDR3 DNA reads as TGCGCCAGCAGCCTAGGGACCCAACAGGGGAAGGAAAAACTGTTTTTT. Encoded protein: CASSLGTQQGKEKLFF.

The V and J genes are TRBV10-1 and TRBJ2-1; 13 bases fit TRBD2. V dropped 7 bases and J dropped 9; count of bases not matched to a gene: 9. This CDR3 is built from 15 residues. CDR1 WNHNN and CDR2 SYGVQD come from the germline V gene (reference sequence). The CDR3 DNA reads TGCGCCAGCATCCACTCTGGACTAGCGGGAGTTGAGCAGTTCTTC. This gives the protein CASIHSGLAGVEQFF.

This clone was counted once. The chain's CDR3 is CASSLGQGFGGELFF. The CDR3, as DNA: TGTGCCAGCAGCTTGGGACAGGGGTTTGGCGGGGAGCTGTTTTTT. V gene TRBV7-9 combines with J gene TRBJ2-2; TRBD1 aligns across 10 bases. CDR3 length: 15 residues. Germline CDR1 and CDR2: SEHNR and FQNEAQ (reference sequence). J lost 7 bases, V lost 3 bases, and 5 bases had no gene match.

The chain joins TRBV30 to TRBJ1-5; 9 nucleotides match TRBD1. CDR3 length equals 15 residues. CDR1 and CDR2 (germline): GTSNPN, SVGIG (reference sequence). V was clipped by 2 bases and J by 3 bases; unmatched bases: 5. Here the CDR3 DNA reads TGTGCCTGGAGTTCCCGGGACAGGGCCAATCAGCCCCAGCATTTT. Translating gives CAWSSRDRANQPQHF.

CDR3 loop: CASSPLSDRGNYGYTF. The CDR3 coding sequence is TGTGCCAGCTCACCACTCAGCGACAGGGGTAACTATGGCTACACCTTC. V is TRBV18 and J is TRBJ1-2, with 8 bases lining up with TRBD1. The CDR3 sequence is 16 residues long. Germline V gene lookup returns CDR1 KGHSH and CDR2 LQKENI. J lost 1 base, V lost 1 base, and 5 bases had no gene match.

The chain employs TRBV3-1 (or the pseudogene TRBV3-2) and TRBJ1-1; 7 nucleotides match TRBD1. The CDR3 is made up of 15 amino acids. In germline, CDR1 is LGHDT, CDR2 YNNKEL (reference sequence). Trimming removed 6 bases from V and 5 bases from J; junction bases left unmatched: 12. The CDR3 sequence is CASRPGDRVRTEAFF. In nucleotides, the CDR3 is TGTGCCAGCAGGCCAGGTGACAGGGTACGGACTGAAGCTTTCTTT.